The 16 T cell receptor beta chains reported below all come from one sample, sequenced in a study of beta chain features in type 1 diabetes. All of the isolated RNA was reverse transcribed, so expressed TCRB transcripts were sequenced. Data came from immunoSEQ multiplex PCR; TCRdb stores just in-frame clones and leaves some out. Of roughly 290,000 clones listed, under 8.5% are singletons. The sample comprised central memory CD4+ T cells from blood. All receptors derive from a woman younger than 35 in good health.

The sample holds a few counts of this clone. This sequence joins TRBV7-3 and TRBJ2-2; 7 bases line up with TRBD1. The germline gives CDR1 SGHTA, CDR2 FQGTGA. The CDR3 has 15 residues. Trimming cost V 5 bases and J 0 bases; bases outside gene matches: 3. In DNA form, the CDR3 reads TGTGCCAGCAGCAAACAGGGGACGAACACCGGGGAGCTGTTTTTT. Translated, it gives CASSKQGTNTGELFF.

V and J are TRBV21-1 and TRBJ2-7; the table's D gene call, TRBD1, was not cross checked with the DNA. TRBV21-1 has pseudogene status. This CDR3 spans 19 amino acids. CDR3 in amino acids: CASSKALWEQGIFSYEQYF. CDR3 nucleotide sequence: TGTGCCAGCAGCAAAGCGCTTTGGGAACAGGGGATTTTCTCCTACGAGCAGTACTTC.

This clone was detected a few times. The chain carries TRBV19 and TRBJ1-1; 8 nucleotides line up with TRBD1. Germline V CDR1 and CDR2: LNHDA, SQIVND (reference sequence). Trimming cost V 6 bases and J 2 bases; bases outside gene matches: 14. CDR3 length: 17 residues. CDR3 protein: CASRPGQGKGTNTEAFF. CDR3 in DNA: TGTGCCAGTAGACCCGGACAGGGCAAGGGCACCAACACTGAAGCTTTCTTT.

This clone turned up a few times. The chain couples TRBV6-5 to TRBJ2-7, with a tentative D call TRBD2 (6 bases). The germline V and J ends were trimmed by 2 bases and 5 bases, with 13 bases remaining between them. There are 14 residues in the CDR3. Germline V gene sequence: CDR1 MNHEY, CDR2 SVGAGI. CDR3 in amino acids: CASSYRRGWDEQYV. The CDR3 region has the DNA TGTGCCAGCAGTTACCGGAGGGGATGGGACGAGCAGTACGTC.

This clone was observed a handful of times. V usage is TRBV19 and J usage is TRBJ2-5, with D possibly being TRBD1 or TRBD2 (5 bases each). Germline V gene lookup returns CDR1 LNHDA and CDR2 SQIVND (reference sequence). CDR3 length: 17 residues. Deletions cut 4 bases from V and 2 bases from J, with 20 bases between. Here the CDR3 reads CASSTRYPGRDQETQYF. CDR3 bases: TGTGCCAGTAGTACTCGGTACCCGGGACGTGATCAAGAGACCCAGTACTTC. Looking up the rest from reference TRBV19 and TRBJ2-5 gives the full variable domain: DGGITQSPKYLFRKEGQNVTLSCEQNLNHDAMYWYRQDPGQGLRLIYYSQIVNDFQKGDIAEGYSVSREKKESFPLTVTSAQKNPTAFYLCASSTRYPGRDQETQYFGPGTRLLVL.

The V gene is TRBV25-1, the J gene TRBJ1-4; D call uncertain. V shed 2 bases and J shed 8 bases, with 15 bases lying between them. Germline assignment: CDR1 MGHDK and CDR2 SYGVNS. This CDR3 has 15 residues. CDR3 in amino acids: CASSEIYGTLEKLFF. For the CDR3, the DNA is TGTGCCAGCAGTGAAATATACGGAACCCTCGAAAAACTGTTTTTT. Variable domain in full (rest from reference TRBV25-1 and TRBJ1-4): EADIYQTPRYLVIGTGKKITLECSQTMGHDKMYWYQQDPGMELHLIHYSYGVNSTEKGDLSSESTVSRIRTEHFPLTLESARPSHTSQYLCASSEIYGTLEKLFFGSGTQLSVL.

The chain couples TRBV11-3 to TRBJ1-5, with D maybe TRBD1 (5 bases). CDR1 is SGHNT, CDR2 YENEEA, per germline. The CDR3 contains 14 residues. V was clipped by 1 base and J by 4 bases, with 8 bases between them. CDR3 nucleotide sequence: TGTGCCAGCAGCTTAGCCGCAGGGAATCAGCCCCAGCATTTT. Translating gives CASSLAAGNQPQHF.

This clone was seen a handful of times. The genes are TRBV18 and TRBJ2-5; the match to TRBD1 covers 7 bases. The germline gives CDR1 KGHSH, CDR2 LQKENI. After removal of 1 base from V and 2 bases from J, the junction contained 4 bases not matched to a gene. The length of the CDR3 is 15 residues. For the CDR3, the DNA is TGTGCCAGCTCACCACTTGCAGGGGGTCAAGAGACCCAGTACTTC. It is translated as CASSPLAGGQETQYF.

The V call is TRBV6-5, the J call TRBJ1-1; weak D call: TRBD1 (5 bases). Trimming took 0 bases from V and 1 from J, leaving 9 bases between them. Germline loops: CDR1 MNHEY, CDR2 SVGAGI. The CDR3 length is 15 residues. The CDR3 is CASSYSGRGNTEAFF. For the CDR3, the DNA is TGTGCCAGCAGTTACTCGGGGAGGGGGAACACTGAAGCTTTCTTT.

The chain is built from TRBV7-9 and TRBJ1-5, with 7 bases lining up with TRBD1. V lost 3 bases and J lost 3; bases outside the gene matches: 8. The CDR3 covers 16 residues. Germline V gives CDR1 SEHNR, CDR2 FQNEAQ (reference sequence). The CDR3 DNA reads TGTGCCAGCAGCTTGTTCATGGGGACAGACAATCAGCCCCAGCATTTT. Protein product: CASSLFMGTDNQPQHF.

The chain uses TRBV28 and TRBJ1-4; D is undetermined. Between the trimmed V and J ends, which lost 10 bases and 8 bases, there was a span of 11 bases. The CDR3 runs to 11 residues. The germline gives CDR1 MDHEN, CDR2 SYDVKM. CDR3 DNA sequence: TGTGCCACCTATACTAGAGAAAAACTGTTTTTT. As protein: CATYTREKLFF.

This clone was counted only a few times. The V and J genes are TRBV29-1 and TRBJ1-2; tentative D call: TRBD1 (6 bases). CDR3 length: 14 residues. Germline CDR1 SQVTM, CDR2 ANQGSEA. V lost 0 bases, J lost 4 bases, and 12 bases lay in between. CDR3 sequence: CSVEDRQGIYGYTF. The CDR3 DNA sequence: TGCAGCGTTGAAGATCGGCAGGGGATCTATGGCTACACCTTC.

The rearrangement uses TRBV7-8 and TRBJ2-6, with D unclear. The CDR3 spans 15 residues. The V and J ends lost 4 bases and 0 bases respectively, with 7 bases between them. Germline CDR1 reads SGHVS; CDR2 reads FQNEAQ. The CDR3 region is CASSSWGSGANVLTF. The CDR3 nucleotides are TGTGCCAGCAGCTCTTGGGGCTCTGGGGCCAACGTCCTGACTTTC.

In this sample, this clone turned up many times. The rearrangement links TRBV28 to TRBJ2-5, with 7 bases fitting TRBD1. Germline CDR1 reads MDHEN; CDR2 reads SYDVKM. V trimming: 2 bases; J trimming: 1 base; junction bases outside the gene matches: 4. CDR3 length equals 15 residues. The CDR3 protein is CASSLGGQAQETQYF. The CDR3 nucleotides read TGTGCCAGCAGTTTAGGCGGACAGGCCCAAGAGACCCAGTACTTC.

This chain joins TRBV11-2 and TRBJ1-1; TRBD1 is a possible D gene (6 bases). Germline V gene sequence: CDR1 SGHAT, CDR2 FQNNGV. With 3 bases removed from V and 2 bases from J, the gap between germline ends came to 13 bases. CDR3 length equals 15 residues. In DNA, the CDR3 is TGTGCCAGCAGCTTCAGGACAGCCTACAACACTGAAGCTTTCTTT. Residues: CASSFRTAYNTEAFF.

This clone has just a few counts. The chain carries TRBV29-1 and TRBJ2-3; D gene ambiguous. From germline, CDR1 is SQVTM and CDR2 ANQGSEA. Trimming shortened V by 4 bases and J by 0 bases, and 8 bases separated the two germline ends. This CDR3 contains 13 residues. CDR3 nucleotide sequence: TGCAGCGTTGGGAAGGCTAGCACAGATACGCAGTATTTT. This encodes CSVGKASTDTQYF.